This TCR beta chain is from a study of shared clonotypes between healthy human individuals. Study information: Each donor's CD8 memory used one plate, CD8 naive two, each CD4 subset three.

This clone turned up a few times. Its antigen is as yet unknown. Using about 0.2 ug DNA, around 30,000 T cell genomes, the sorted-subset replicate PCRs were run. Generated by immunoSEQ multiplex PCR, the TCRdb table keeps only in-frame clones and is missing some. This table has approximately 1.9 million clones, approximately 92% appearing once. Naive CD8 cells comprised CD45RO-negative, CCR7-positively selected cells, excluding terminally differentiated effector memory CD45RA+ cells. The CDR3 is made up of 14 amino acids. The V and J ends lost 2 bases and 1 base respectively, with 9 bases between them. The germline V gene encodes CDR1 GTSNPN and CDR2 SVGIG (reference sequence). Study outcomes and limitations: Among donors, sharing of clonotypes was expected to be affected by sequencing depth.

Input material: naive CD8+ T cells from PBMCs. The source is a man aged 18 to 29 in good health. Some clones in this sample may be carry-over from other donors' samples. The J gene is TRBJ1-3, the V gene TRBV30; D perhaps matches TRBD1 (6 bases). CDR3 in DNA: TGTGCCTGGAGTTACGGGACATCTGGAAACACCATATATTTT. It yields the protein CAWSYGTSGNTIYF.